These 3 T cell receptor beta chains came from one sample sequenced in a study of long-term antiretroviral therapy in people with HIV (dated by TCRdb to between 2021 and 2024). The immunoSEQ hsTCRB v3.0 assay was used at survey level resolution for TRB variable region sequencing. The clones in this table, taken by TCRdb from immuneACCESS, are in-frame only. Not every clone is retained; where verified, under half of the shortfall comes from an unresolved V gene, and the cause of the rest is unknown. The sample records around 25,000 clones, around 82% of which are singletons. Together, the top ten hold roughly 5% of the sample. Sequenced material: unsorted PBMCs, taken 3 years after starting antiretroviral therapy. The receptors derive from a man between 18 and 29 years old with HIV.

The chain combines TRBV2 with TRBJ1-1; weak D call: TRBD1 (6 bases). The germline V and J ends were trimmed by 6 bases and 6 bases, with 11 bases remaining between them. From germline, CDR1 is SNHLY and CDR2 FYNNEI. The CDR3 runs to 12 residues. The CDR3 sequence is CASSQGRPEAFF. CDR3 sequence (DNA): TGTGCCAGCAGCCAGGGGAGGCCTGAAGCTTTCTTT. Based on the CDR3 plus reference TRBV2 and TRBJ1-1, the full variable domain is EPEVTQTPSHQVTQMGQEVILRCVPISNHLYFYWYRQILGQKVEFLVSFYNNEISEKSEIFDDQFSVERPDGSNFTLKIRSTKLEDSAMYFCASSQGRPEAFFGQGTRLTVV.

The chain recombines TRBV28 with TRBJ2-1; tentative D call: TRBD2 (6 bases). Trimming pared 8 bases from V and 5 bases from J, leaving 19 bases between. CDR1 and CDR2 (germline): MDHEN, SYDVKM. CDR3 size: 15 residues. This CDR3 is CASGPLGLFNNEQFF. DNA for the CDR3: TGTGCCAGCGGACCCTTGGGACTTTTCAACAATGAGCAGTTCTTC.

The chain is built from TRBV7-8 and TRBJ1-6, with 7 bases fitting TRBD1. The CDR3 is made up of 16 amino acids. CDR1 SGHVS and CDR2 FQNEAQ come from the germline V gene. Trimming at V came to 6 bases and at J to 8 bases, leaving 13 bases not matched to a gene. CDR3 amino acids: CASRLDRAVSDSPLHF. DNA of the CDR3: TGTGCCAGCAGACTCGACAGGGCCGTATCTGATTCACCCCTCCACTTT. Using reference TRBV7-8 and TRBJ1-6 for the parts outside the CDR3, the full variable domain is GAGVSQSPRYKVAKRGQDVALRCDPISGHVSLFWYQQALGQGPEFLTYFQNEAQLDKSGLPSDRFFAERPEGSVSTLKIQRTQQEDSAVYLCASRLDRAVSDSPLHFGNGTRLTVT.